This TCR beta chain was recovered during a study of somatic mutations in cytotoxic T cells in rheumatoid arthritis. Study-wide background: At nearly 100% purity, some V beta antibody-stained T-cell populations were flow-sorted, and these included V beta1+ cells that were sequenced for TCRB.

Sequencing was performed with immunoSEQ multiplex PCR; in TCRdb, only in-frame clones are kept and a portion is missing. In the table there are some 30,000 clones, about 87% of which are singletons. CDR1 SGHTA and CDR2 FQGTGA come from the germline V gene. V was cut by 1 base and J by 0 bases, with 9 bases left in between. The CDR3 runs to 15 residues. The study's findings and limits: Clonality of CD8+ T cells, which was compared between rheumatoid arthritis patients and age-matched healthy controls, did not differ significantly.

Positive magnetic bead selection isolated CD4+ and CD8+ cells, and flow cytometry checked purity. A note on this clone: The antigen is not known.

What was sequenced was CD8+ T cells sorted from blood. V usage is TRBV7-3 and J usage is TRBJ1-1; no firm D call. The TCR was taken from an adult with rheumatoid arthritis. CDR3 bases: TGTGCCAGCAGCTTAAATGCAGGCTTGAACACTGAAGCTTTCTTT. Protein: CASSLNAGLNTEAFF. Supplemented by reference TRBV7-3 and TRBJ1-1, the full variable domain reads GAGVSQTPSNKVTEKGKYVELRCDPISGHTALYWYRQSLGQGPEFLIYFQGTGAADDSGLPNDRFFAVRPEGSVSTLKIQRTERGDSAVYLCASSLNAGLNTEAFFGQGTRLTVV.